The following is a TCR beta chain sequence with its context. Its antigen is unknown. No qualities accompany the bases; no much larger clone lies one base away. This specimen includes other DNA sequences encoding the same CDR3. The data are from a study of technical replicates of blood from a handful of donors (dated by TCRdb to the late 2010s). The germline V gene (reference sequence) supplies CDR1 SEHNR and CDR2 FQNEAQ. The CDR3 measures 13 amino acids from cysteine to phenylalanine. Just the 39-base CDR3 DNA is kept, in frame starting at base 1. Cut back by 1 base and 2 bases, the V and J ends lie 6 bases apart. The method behind the library was the immunoSEQ multiplex PCR assay. TCRdb stores this immuneACCESS table with in-frame sequences only. Part of the clones is absent; in the studies checked, under half of the shortfall reflects unresolved V genes, and no reason is known for the rest. Counted in this sample were roughly 69,000 clones; 95% to 98% of them appeared once. The ten most abundant clones make up 0.25% to 0.35% of the sample.

Recombination linked TRBV7-9 to TRBJ2-7; too little of a D gene remains to name it. The specimen was T cells isolated from PBMCs. This clonotype was obtained from a human donor in good health. The nucleotide sequence is given as TGTGCCAGCAGCTTAGACTCGACCTACGAGCAGTACTTC. Translation gives CASSLDSTYEQYF.